This T cell receptor beta chain was recorded in a study of cytomegalovirus exposure and HLA in healthy donors (dated by TCRdb to 2017 to 2019). A note on the overall study: According to a later analysis, one platform produced both the approximately 110 validation repertoires and the 666 repertoires of the first cohort. The study combined high-throughput TCR immunosequencing, statistical association of individual TCRs with disease status, and machine learning to predict cytomegalovirus infection status. Along with the roughly 700-subject first cohort, a separate validation cohort of over 90 different subjects was used. The study was designed to test whether signatures of past pathogen exposure could be identified by cataloging public T cell receptors.

Looking up the germline V gene yields CDR1 MNHNS and CDR2 SASEGT. Taken from cysteine to phenylalanine, the CDR3 has 15 residues. Only CDR3 DNA is held: 45 bases, read in frame from base 1. V ends up 4 bases short and J 4 bases short, with an unmatched junction base count of 6. Comments on this clone: The antigen it binds to is not known. Per-base qualities were not stored, and no clone one base away is much larger.

The library was produced with the immunoSEQ multiplex PCR assay. Turning to the authors' computational methods: To diagnose cytomegalovirus status from the catalog of TCR beta chain sequences, a statistical classification framework was built. Sourced from immuneACCESS, this table was stored by TCRdb with only in-frame sequences that have V and J called. A share of the clones is absent; for the studies checked, an unresolved V gene accounts for under half, and the remainder has no known explanation. The V and J calls and the clone size are those of that table, but D and trimming were determined from the DNA. The sample yields about 130,000 clones; over 80% were counted once. The top ten clones comprise about 6.6% of the sample. General findings and caveats noted by the study authors: Subsequent analysis determined that TCRs grouped into clusters in the first cohort also showed a tendency toward co-occurrence across the roughly 110 validation repertoires, and about 94% of cluster scores exceeded 0. The authors suggested that the approach could potentially be generalized to other disease states and immunological phenotypes. In both the original and validation cohorts, the classifier was reported to diagnose cytomegalovirus status with high specificity and sensitivity. Most TCR sequences were seen in very few donors, while some public TCRs were found in many individuals. The study gave a list of some 150 TCR beta chains associated with cytomegalovirus. A later analysis lacked HLA typing for the validation cohort, so it scored co-occurrence in that cohort across all 120 repertoires. In vitro tests confirmed that a few of the cytomegalovirus-associated TCR beta chains recognize cytomegalovirus antigens.

Separate from the roughly 650-subject first cohort, the validation cohort of some 130 subjects was the group to which the donors belonged. This chain joins TRBV6-1 to TRBJ2-1, with TRBD2 identical over 8 junction bases. The sequenced sample was PBMCs. This TCR derives from a woman in her 30s in good health and CMV-seropositive. The CDR3 protein is CASSASLADYNEQFF. The DNA sequence follows: TGTGCCAGCAGTGCCTCACTAGCGGATTACAATGAGCAGTTCTTC.